This T cell receptor (beta chain) emerged from a study of shared clonotypes between healthy human individuals. Study at large: The study used three CD4 naive, three CD4 memory, two CD8 naive and one CD8 memory plate per donor.

Assay used: immunoSEQ multiplex PCR; TCRdb lists only in-frame clones, some missing. The sample carries under 600,000 clones, more than 95% recorded once. CDR3 length: 14 residues. CDR1 and CDR2 (germline): MNHNS, SASEGT. J lost 7 bases, V lost 7 bases, and 11 bases had no gene match. Specimen: naive CD4+ T cells sorted from blood. Subset denoted: CD45RA+ positively selected. The receptor was derived from a woman aged 25-40 years in good health. The rearrangement links TRBV6-1 to TRBJ1-2, with 8 positions matching TRBD1. The DNA for the CDR3 is TGTGCCAGCACCTGGGGACAGGATGCCGGTGGCTACACCTTC. It is translated as CASTWGQDAGGYTF.